The clone carrying this T cell receptor (beta chain) has a count of ten or more. CDR1 and CDR2 (germline): MNHNY, SVGAGI (reference sequence). CDR3 length equals 13 residues. Trimming removed 2 bases at V and 8 bases at J, with 9 bases between. This specimen belongs to a study of early T cells in non-severe SARS-CoV-2 infection. A single record per CDR3 protein comes from TCRdb applying MiXCR to the 5' RACE reads. This sample has 50,000 to 70,000 distinct CDR3 sequences, with about 15% found just once. The receptor was isolated from an adult who was a healthcare worker with PCR-confirmed SARS-CoV-2 infection or an uninfected control (not recorded which). J is TRBJ1-4 and V is TRBV6-6, with no clear D. Sequenced here: whole blood, sampled at baseline. The CDR3 spells CASSYIQEEKLFF. The CDR3 nucleotides are TGTGCCAGCAGTTACATACAAGAAGAAAAACTGTTTTTT.